A selection of T cell receptor beta chains follows, all from one sample in a study of blood T cell repertoires in COVID-19. Using immunoSEQ multiplex PCR, the repertoire was profiled, and TCRdb retains in-frame clones only, with some absent. The table records under 300,000 clones, roughly 88% of them present only once. The sample was PBMCs or T cells enriched from blood (not recorded which). These receptors were taken from a middle-aged woman with acute COVID-19. Each CDR3 is given with its conserved first and last residue. Each record gives: J gene, D gene, clone size, V gene, CDR3 protein, CDR3 DNA. A D gene is named only where the DNA matches it firmly. Clone size, where shown, is once, few, many, or a class for clones that have expanded.

>TRBJ1-4|TRBD1|.|TRBV4-1
CASSPISQGAFVKLFF
TGCGCCAGCAGCCCGATCTCCCAGGGGGCATTCGTAAAACTGTTTTTT
>TRBJ1-2|.|.|TRBV6-5
CASSYSRGGFGYTF
TGTGCCAGCAGTTACTCCCGGGGAGGATTTGGCTACACCTTC
>TRBJ2-6|TRBD2|.|TRBV2
CASSSAGAGANVLTF
TGTGCCAGCAGCTCCGCGGGGGCTGGGGCCAACGTCCTGACTTTC
>TRBJ2-3|TRBD2|.|TRBV7-2
CASSLTNVLAGGSDTQYF
TGTGCCAGCAGCCTAACCAACGTTTTAGCGGGAGGGTCAGATACGCAGTATTTT
>TRBJ2-5|TRBD2|.|TRBV4-2
CASSQEGGRLAGISQETQYF
TGTGCCAGCAGCCAAGAGGGCGGGAGACTAGCGGGAATTTCCCAAGAGACCCAGTACTTC
>TRBJ2-2|TRBD2|.|TRBV19
CASKPAAGRGTGELFF
TGTGCCAGTAAACCCGCGGCAGGGCGGGGGACCGGGGAGCTGTTTTTT
>TRBJ2-1|TRBD2|once|TRBV6-4
CASSDRASGTYNEQFF
TGTGCCAGCAGTGACCGCGCTAGCGGGACATACAATGAGCAGTTCTTC
>TRBJ1-1|.|.|TRBV28
CASSLGGGMNTEAFF
TGTGCCAGCAGTTTAGGTGGAGGGATGAACACTGAAGCTTTCTTT
>TRBJ2-7|TRBD1|.|TRBV29-1
CSVKGRGSYEQYF
TGCAGCGTCAAGGGCAGGGGGTCCTACGAGCAGTACTTC
>TRBJ1-1|.|.|TRBV11-2
CASSVGQLTEAFF
TGTGCCAGCAGCGTAGGACAACTCACTGAAGCTTTCTTT
>TRBJ2-1|TRBD2|.|TRBV5-1
CASSPGTSSYNEQFF
TGCGCCAGCAGTCCCGGGACTAGCTCCTACAATGAGCAGTTCTTC
>TRBJ1-1|.|.|TRBV20-1
CSASRTPNTEAFF
TGCAGTGCTAGTCGAACACCAAACACTGAAGCTTTCTTT
>TRBJ1-4|.|.|TRBV7-9
CASSSNGVLSVEKLFF
TGTGCCAGCAGCTCAAATGGGGTTCTTAGCGTGGAAAAACTGTTTTTT
>TRBJ2-7|.|.|TRBV18
CASSADRGGYEQYF
TGTGCCAGCTCAGCAGACAGGGGAGGGTACGAGCAGTACTTC
>TRBJ1-5|TRBD1|.|TRBV7-3
CASSPDRGKDRGKPQHF
TGTGCCAGCAGCCCGGACAGGGGTAAAGATCGGGGCAAGCCCCAGCATTTT
>TRBJ2-3|TRBD2|.|TRBV7-3
CASSSIAGGTDTQYF
TGTGCCAGCAGCTCCATAGCGGGAGGAACAGATACGCAGTATTTT
>TRBJ2-5|.|.|TRBV11-1
CASSLAGALSETQYF
TGTGCCAGCAGCTTGGCCGGAGCGTTGTCAGAGACCCAGTACTTC
>TRBJ2-7|TRBD1|.|TRBV4-1
CASSEQQGDHEQYF
TGCGCCAGCAGCGAACAACAGGGGGACCACGAGCAGTACTTC
>TRBJ1-2|TRBD1|once|TRBV11-2
CASEDHRGQSYGYTF
TGTGCCAGCGAAGACCACAGGGGGCAGTCCTATGGCTACACCTTC
>TRBJ2-2|.|.|TRBV28
CASSLTIGELFF
TGTGCCAGCAGTCTCACAATCGGGGAGCTGTTTTTT
>TRBJ2-7|.|.|TRBV6-5
CASSSPAGVSNEQYF
TGTGCCAGCAGTTCCCCAGCGGGTGTTTCTAACGAGCAGTACTTC
>TRBJ2-7|TRBD1|.|TRBV5-6
CASSLGTGGSSYEQYF
TGTGCCAGCAGCTTGGGGACAGGGGGTTCCTCCTACGAGCAGTACTTC
>TRBJ2-7|TRBD1|.|TRBV6-5
CASSITRTGMYEQYF
TGTGCCAGCAGCATAACAAGGACAGGGATGTACGAGCAGTACTTC
>TRBJ1-1|TRBD1|.|TRBV11-2
CASSLWTGDAEAFF
TGTGCCAGCAGCTTGTGGACAGGGGACGCTGAAGCTTTCTTT
>TRBJ2-3|.|.|TRBV3-1/TRBV3-2
CASSDRSSTDTQYF
TGTGCCAGCAGCGACAGGAGTAGCACAGATACGCAGTATTTT